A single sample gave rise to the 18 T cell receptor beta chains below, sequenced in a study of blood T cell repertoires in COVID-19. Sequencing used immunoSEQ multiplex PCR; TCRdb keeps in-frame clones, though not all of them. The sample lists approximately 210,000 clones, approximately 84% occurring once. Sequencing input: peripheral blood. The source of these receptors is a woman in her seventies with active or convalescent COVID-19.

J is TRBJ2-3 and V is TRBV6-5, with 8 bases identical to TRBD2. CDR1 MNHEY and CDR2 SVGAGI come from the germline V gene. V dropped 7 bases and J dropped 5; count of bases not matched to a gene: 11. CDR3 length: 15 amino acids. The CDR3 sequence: CASKTDGRVGDTQYF. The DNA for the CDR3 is TGTGCCAGCAAGACGGACGGGAGGGTGGGAGATACGCAGTATTTT.

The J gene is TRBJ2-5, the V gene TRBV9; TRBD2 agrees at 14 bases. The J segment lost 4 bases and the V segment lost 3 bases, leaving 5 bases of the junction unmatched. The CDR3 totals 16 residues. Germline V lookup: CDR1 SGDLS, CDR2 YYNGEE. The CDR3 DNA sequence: TGTGCCAGCAGCGACCCCGGACTAGCGGGGGGAGAGACCCAGTACTTC. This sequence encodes CASSDPGLAGGETQYF.

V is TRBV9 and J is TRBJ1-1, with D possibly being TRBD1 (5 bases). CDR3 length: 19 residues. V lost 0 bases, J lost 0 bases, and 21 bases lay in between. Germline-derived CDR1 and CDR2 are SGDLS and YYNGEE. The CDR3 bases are TGTGCCAGCAGCGTAGGCCCCGGTTCAGACAGTGAGATGAACACTGAAGCTTTCTTT. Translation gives CASSVGPGSDSEMNTEAFF.

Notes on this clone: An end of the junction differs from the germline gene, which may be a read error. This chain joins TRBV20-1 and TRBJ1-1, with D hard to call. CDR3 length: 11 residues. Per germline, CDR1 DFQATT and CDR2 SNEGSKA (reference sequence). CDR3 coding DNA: TGCAGTACTCAGGCCCCTTCTGACGCTTTCTTT. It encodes CSTQAPSDAFF.

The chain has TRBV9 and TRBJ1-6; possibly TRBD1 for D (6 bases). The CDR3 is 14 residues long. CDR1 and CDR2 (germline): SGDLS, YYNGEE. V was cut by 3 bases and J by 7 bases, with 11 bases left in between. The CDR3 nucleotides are TGTGCCAGCAGCGGACAGGCCCCCAATTCACCCCTCCACTTT. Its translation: CASSGQAPNSPLHF.

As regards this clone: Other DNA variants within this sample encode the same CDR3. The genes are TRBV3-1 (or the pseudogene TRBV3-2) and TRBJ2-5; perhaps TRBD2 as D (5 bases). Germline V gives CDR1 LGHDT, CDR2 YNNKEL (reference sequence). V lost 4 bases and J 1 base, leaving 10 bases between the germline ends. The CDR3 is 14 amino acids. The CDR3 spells CASSRLAGQETQYF. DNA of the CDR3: TGTGCCAGCAGCCGGCTAGCTGGCCAAGAGACCCAGTACTTC.

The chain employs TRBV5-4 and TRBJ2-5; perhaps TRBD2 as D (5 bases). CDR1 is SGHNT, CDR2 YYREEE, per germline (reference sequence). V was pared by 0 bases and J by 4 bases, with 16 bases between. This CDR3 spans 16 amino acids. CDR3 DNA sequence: TGTGCCAGCAGCTTGGGCGGAGGCGTCACGAGAGAGACCCAGTACTTC. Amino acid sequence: CASSLGGGVTRETQYF.

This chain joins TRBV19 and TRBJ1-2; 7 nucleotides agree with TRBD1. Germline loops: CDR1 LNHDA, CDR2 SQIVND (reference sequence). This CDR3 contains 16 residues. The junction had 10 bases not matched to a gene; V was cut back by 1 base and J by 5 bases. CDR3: CASSIAGTEKVYGYTF. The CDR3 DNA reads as TGTGCCAGTAGTATAGCCGGGACAGAGAAAGTATATGGCTACACCTTC.

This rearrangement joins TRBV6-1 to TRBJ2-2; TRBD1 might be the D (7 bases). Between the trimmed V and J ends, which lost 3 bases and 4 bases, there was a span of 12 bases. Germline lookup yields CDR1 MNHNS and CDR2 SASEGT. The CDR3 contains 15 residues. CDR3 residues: CASSDPGGGTGELFF. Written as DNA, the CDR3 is TGTGCCAGCAGTGATCCAGGGGGAGGCACCGGGGAGCTGTTTTTT.

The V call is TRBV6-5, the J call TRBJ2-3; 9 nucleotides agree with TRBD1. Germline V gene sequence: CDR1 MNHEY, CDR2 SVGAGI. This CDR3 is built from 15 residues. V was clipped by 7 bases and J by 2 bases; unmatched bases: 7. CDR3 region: CASKYRDRVTDTQYF. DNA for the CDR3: TGTGCCAGCAAATACCGGGACAGGGTCACAGATACGCAGTATTTT.

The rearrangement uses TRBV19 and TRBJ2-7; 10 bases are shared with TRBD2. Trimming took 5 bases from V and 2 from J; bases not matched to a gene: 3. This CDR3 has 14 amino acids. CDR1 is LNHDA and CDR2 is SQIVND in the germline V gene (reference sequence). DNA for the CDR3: TGTGCCAGTAGTGTACTAGCGGGAACCTACGAGCAGTACTTC. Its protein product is CASSVLAGTYEQYF.

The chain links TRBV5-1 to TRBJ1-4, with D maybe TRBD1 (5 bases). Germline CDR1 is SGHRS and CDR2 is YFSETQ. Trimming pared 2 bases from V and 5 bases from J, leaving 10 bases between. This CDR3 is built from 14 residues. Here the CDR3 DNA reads TGCGCCAGCAGCTTAATAGGGGTGAATGAAAAACTGTTTTTT. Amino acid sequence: CASSLIGVNEKLFF. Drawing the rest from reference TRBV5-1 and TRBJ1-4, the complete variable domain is KAGVTQTPRYLIKTRGQQVTLSCSPISGHRSVSWYQQTPGQGLQFLFEYFSETQRNKGNFPGRFSGRQFSNSRSEMNVSTLELGDSALYLCASSLIGVNEKLFFGSGTQLSVL.

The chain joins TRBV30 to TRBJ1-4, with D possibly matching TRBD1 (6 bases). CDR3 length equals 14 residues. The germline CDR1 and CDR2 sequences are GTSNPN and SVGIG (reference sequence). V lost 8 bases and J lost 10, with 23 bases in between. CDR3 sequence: CAPEGRGLGGKLFF. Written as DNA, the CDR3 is TGTGCCCCCGAGGGCAGGGGTCTAGGAGGAAAACTGTTTTTT.

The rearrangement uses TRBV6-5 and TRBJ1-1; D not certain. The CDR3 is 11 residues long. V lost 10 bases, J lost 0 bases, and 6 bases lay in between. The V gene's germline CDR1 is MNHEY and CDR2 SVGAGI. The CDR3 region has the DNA TGTGCCACCACAATGAACACTGAAGCTTTCTTT. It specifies CATTMNTEAFF.

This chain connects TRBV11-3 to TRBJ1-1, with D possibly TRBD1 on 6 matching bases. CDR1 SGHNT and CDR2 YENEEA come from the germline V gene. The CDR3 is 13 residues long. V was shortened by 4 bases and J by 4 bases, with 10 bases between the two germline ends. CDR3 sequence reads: CASSSMDSTEAFF. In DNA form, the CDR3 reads TGTGCCAGCAGCTCCATGGACAGCACTGAAGCTTTCTTT. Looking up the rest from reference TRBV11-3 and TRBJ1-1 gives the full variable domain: EAGVVQSPRYKIIEKKQPVAFWCNPISGHNTLYWYLQNLGQGPELLIRYENEEAVDDSQLPKDRFSAERLKGVDSTLKIQPAELGDSAVYLCASSSMDSTEAFFGQGTRLTVV.

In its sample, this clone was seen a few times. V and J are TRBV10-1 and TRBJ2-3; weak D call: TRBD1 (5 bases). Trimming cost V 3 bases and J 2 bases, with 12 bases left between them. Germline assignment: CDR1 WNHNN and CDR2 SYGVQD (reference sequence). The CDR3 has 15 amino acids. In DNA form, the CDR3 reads TGCGCCAGCAGTGATCACAGGCCCTTCACAGATACGCAGTATTTT. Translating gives CASSDHRPFTDTQYF.

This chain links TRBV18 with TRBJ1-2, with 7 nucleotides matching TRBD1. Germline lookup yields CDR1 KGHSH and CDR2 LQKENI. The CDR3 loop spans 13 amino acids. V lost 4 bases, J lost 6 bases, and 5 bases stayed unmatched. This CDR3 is CASSHEQGNGYTF. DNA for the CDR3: TGTGCCAGCTCACATGAACAGGGGAATGGCTACACCTTC.

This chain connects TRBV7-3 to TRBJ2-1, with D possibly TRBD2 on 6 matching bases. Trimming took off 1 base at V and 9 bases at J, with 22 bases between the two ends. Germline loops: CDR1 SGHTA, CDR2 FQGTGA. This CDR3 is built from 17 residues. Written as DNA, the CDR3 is TGTGCCAGCAGCTTAAGCCCCCTGGTGACGGGAGCCGGTGAGCAGTTCTTC. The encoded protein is CASSLSPLVTGAGEQFF.